The rows below give T cell receptor beta chains drawn from one sample of a study of PD-L1 blockade in urothelial cancer. Profiling relied on immunoSEQ multiplex PCR, and the TCRdb table lists in-frame clones only, not all of them. Of fewer than 65,000 clones listed, around 84% are singletons. Sequencing was performed on PBMCs, taken around atezolizumab (anti-PD-L1) treatment. These receptors were taken from a man in his 70s with urothelial cancer. CDR3s leave out the opening cysteine and the closing phenylalanine or tryptophan.

TRBV14	TRBJ2-7	12	ASSQELASLEQY
TRBV5-1	TRBJ2-3	9	ASQSTDTQY
TRBV9	TRBJ2-2	15	ASSVQPLAGVPGELF
TRBV19	TRBJ1-1	11	ASIDRLNTEAF
TRBV27	TRBJ2-2	12	ASSLLRNTGELF
TRBV7-6	TRBJ2-1	11	ASSTTLDNEQF
TRBV4-1	TRBJ2-1	12	ASSQATRQIEQF
TRBV7-2	TRBJ2-1	14	ASSSPGTRGRSEQF
TRBV6-1	TRBJ2-1	13	ANGDRAFTYNEQF
TRBV5-6	TRBJ1-5	12	ASGSGEGGQPQH
TRBV29-1	TRBJ2-2	14	SVEDPGQGNTGELF
TRBV7-9	TRBJ1-4	11	ASSGDFSEKLF
TRBV5-6	TRBJ2-7	12	ASSLSGTTYEQY